This section outlines one T cell receptor (beta chain) sequence together with its context. This entry is derived from a study of blood T cell repertoires in COVID-19. Per the original data handling: Cell counts per sample came from amplifying reference gene primers. Generated by immunoSEQ multiplex PCR, the TCRdb table keeps only in-frame clones and is missing some. The V and J calls and the clone size are those of that table, but D and trimming were determined from the DNA. In the table there are about 99,000 clones, roughly 83% of which are singletons. This CDR3 spans 20 amino acids. Germline loops: CDR1 SGHNT, CDR2 YYREEE (reference sequence). Trimming took 0 bases from V and 5 from J, leaving 26 bases between them.

This TCR was recovered from an elderly woman with active or convalescent COVID-19. The sequenced sample consisted of peripheral blood. The rearrangement links TRBV5-4 to TRBJ2-2; D perhaps matches TRBD2 (7 bases). The chain's CDR3 is CASSLVSLSTGGEITGELFF. CDR3 DNA: TGTGCCAGCAGCTTGGTGTCTTTATCCACGGGGGGCGAGATTACCGGGGAGCTGTTTTTT.